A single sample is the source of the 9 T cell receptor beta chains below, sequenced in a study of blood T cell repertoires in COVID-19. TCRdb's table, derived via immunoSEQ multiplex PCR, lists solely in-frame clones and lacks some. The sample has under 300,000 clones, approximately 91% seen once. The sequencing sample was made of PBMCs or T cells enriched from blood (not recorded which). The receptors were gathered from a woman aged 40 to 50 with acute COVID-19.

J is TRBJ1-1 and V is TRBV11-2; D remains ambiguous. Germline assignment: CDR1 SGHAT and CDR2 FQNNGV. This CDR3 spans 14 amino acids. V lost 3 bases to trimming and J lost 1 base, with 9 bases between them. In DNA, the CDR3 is TGTGCCAGCAGCTTGAGGTACGGGAACACTGAAGCTTTCTTT. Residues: CASSLRYGNTEAFF.

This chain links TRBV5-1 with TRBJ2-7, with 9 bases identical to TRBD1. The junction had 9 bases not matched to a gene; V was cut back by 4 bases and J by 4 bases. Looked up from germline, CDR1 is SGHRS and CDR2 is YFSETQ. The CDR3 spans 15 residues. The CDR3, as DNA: TGCGCCAGCAGCCCAACAGGGGGCGCGGGATACGAGCAGTACTTC. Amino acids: CASSPTGGAGYEQYF. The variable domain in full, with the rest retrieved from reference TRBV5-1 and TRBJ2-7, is KAGVTQTPRYLIKTRGQQVTLSCSPISGHRSVSWYQQTPGQGLQFLFEYFSETQRNKGNFPGRFSGRQFSNSRSEMNVSTLELGDSALYLCASSPTGGAGYEQYFGPGTRLTVT.

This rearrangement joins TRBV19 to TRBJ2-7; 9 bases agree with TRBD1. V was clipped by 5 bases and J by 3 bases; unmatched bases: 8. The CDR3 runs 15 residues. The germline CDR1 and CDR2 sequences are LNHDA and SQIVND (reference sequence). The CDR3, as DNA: TGTGCCAGTAGTCCCCCGGGACAGGGAATCTACGAGCAGTACTTC. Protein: CASSPPGQGIYEQYF.

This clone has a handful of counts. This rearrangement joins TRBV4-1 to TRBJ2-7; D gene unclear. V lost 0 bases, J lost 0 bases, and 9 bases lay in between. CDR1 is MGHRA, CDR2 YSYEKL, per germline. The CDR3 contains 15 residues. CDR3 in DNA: TGCGCCAGCAGCCAAGATCACGACAACTCCTACGAGCAGTACTTC. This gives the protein CASSQDHDNSYEQYF.

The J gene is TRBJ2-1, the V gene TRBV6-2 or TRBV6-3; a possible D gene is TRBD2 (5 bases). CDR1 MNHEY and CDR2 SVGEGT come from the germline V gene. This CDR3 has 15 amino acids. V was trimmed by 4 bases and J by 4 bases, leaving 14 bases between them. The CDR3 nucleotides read TGTGCCAGCAGTTCCCCCCTAGCAACTTACAATGAGCAGTTCTTC. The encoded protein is CASSSPLATYNEQFF.

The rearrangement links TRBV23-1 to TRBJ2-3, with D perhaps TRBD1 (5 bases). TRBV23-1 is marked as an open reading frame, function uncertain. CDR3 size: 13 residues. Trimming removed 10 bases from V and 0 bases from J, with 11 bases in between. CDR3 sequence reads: CATPAGSTDTQYF. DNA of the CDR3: TGCGCCACCCCGGCAGGGAGCACAGATACGCAGTATTTT.

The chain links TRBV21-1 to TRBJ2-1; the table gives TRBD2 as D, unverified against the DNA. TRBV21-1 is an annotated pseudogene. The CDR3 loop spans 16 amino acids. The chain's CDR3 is CASIWTATRSYNEQFF. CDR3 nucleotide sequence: TGTGCCAGCATCTGGACTGCTACCCGCTCCTACAATGAGCAGTTCTTC.

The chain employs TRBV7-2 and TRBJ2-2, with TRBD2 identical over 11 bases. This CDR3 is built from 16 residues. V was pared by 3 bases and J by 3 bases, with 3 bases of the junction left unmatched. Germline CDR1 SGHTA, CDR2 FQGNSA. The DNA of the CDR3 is TGTGCCAGCAGCTTCAGACTAGCGGGGCACACCGGGGAGCTGTTTTTT. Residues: CASSFRLAGHTGELFF.

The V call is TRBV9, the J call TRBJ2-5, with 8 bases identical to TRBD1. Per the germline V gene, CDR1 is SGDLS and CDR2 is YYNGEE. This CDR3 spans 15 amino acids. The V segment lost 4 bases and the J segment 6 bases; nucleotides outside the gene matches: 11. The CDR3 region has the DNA TGTGCCAGCAGCCAGGACAGGGCATTGTATAAGACCCAGTACTTC. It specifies CASSQDRALYKTQYF. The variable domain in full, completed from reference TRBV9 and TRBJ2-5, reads DSGVTQTPKHLITATGQRVTLRCSPRSGDLSVYWYQQSLDQGLQFLIQYYNGEERAKGNILERFSAQQFPDLHSELNLSSLELGDSALYFCASSQDRALYKTQYFGPGTRLLVL.